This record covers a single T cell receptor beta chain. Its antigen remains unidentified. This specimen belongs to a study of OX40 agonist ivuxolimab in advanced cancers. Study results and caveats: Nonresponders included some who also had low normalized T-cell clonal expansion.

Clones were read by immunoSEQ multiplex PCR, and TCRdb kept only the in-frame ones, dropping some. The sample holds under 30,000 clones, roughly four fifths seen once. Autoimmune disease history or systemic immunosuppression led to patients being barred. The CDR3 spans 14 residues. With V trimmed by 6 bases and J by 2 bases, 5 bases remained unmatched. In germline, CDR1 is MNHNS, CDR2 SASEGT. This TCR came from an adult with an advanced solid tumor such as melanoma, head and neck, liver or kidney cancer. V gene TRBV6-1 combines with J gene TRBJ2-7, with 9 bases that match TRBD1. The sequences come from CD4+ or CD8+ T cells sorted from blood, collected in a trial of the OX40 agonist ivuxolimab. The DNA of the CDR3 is TGTGCCAGCAGCCCCGGGACAGGGCCCTACGAGCAGTACTTC. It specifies CASSPGTGPYEQYF.